This record looks at one T cell receptor (beta chain) sequence and its context. The CDR3 carries no conserved terminal phenylalanine or tryptophan, so it likely arises from a read error. The DNA is omitted, as the CDR3 cannot be located on it reliably, and the CDR3 follows TCRdb's listing. This sample stems from a study of blood T cell repertoires in COVID-19. Overall study: There were acute and convalescent COVID-19 samples, and they came from the United States, Italy and Spain. Sources were T cells, B-cell-depleted T cells, or PBMCs; the material itself was cDNA or gDNA.

Termini included, the CDR3 measures 11 amino acids. Germline V gene sequence: CDR1 MNHEY, CDR2 SMNVEV (reference sequence). In the original processing: Counts of nucleated cells, estimated from reference gene primer amplification, were obtained. Libraries were prepared by immunoSEQ multiplex PCR; TCRdb keeps only in-frame clonotypes and omits some of them. V, J and clone size were drawn from that table, and D and trimming were deduced from the DNA. This table has hundreds of thousands of clones, 90% appearing once. V and J are TRBV27 and TRBJ2-4; the table's D gene call, TRBD2, was not cross checked with the DNA. Sequencing was done on a sample of peripheral blood. The receptor comes from a woman aged 18 to 35 with acute or convalescent COVID-19. CDR3 in amino acids: CADPAPEGRSN.